One and the same sample provided the 21 T cell receptor beta chains below, sequenced in a study of T cell responses to AZD1222 COVID-19 vaccine. The assay was immunoSEQ multiplex PCR, and TCRdb's table has in-frame clones only and misses some. Seen here are about 130,000 clones, about 90% observed once, and the top ten hold about 4.5%. Sequenced material: peripheral blood, taken on day 0 of MenACWY control vaccination. Source of these receptors: an adult in good health.

V is TRBV27 and J is TRBJ1-6; D uncertain. Trimming shortened V by 9 bases and J by 9 bases, and 6 bases separated the two germline ends. Germline V gene data show CDR1 as MNHEY and CDR2 as SMNVEV (reference sequence). This CDR3 contains 10 residues. CDR3 coding DNA: TGTGCCAGAAAGTCTTCACCCCTCCACTTT. Translated, it gives CARKSSPLHF.

V and J are TRBV5-5 and TRBJ1-2, with 7 bases that match TRBD1. The CDR3 totals 15 residues. The V segment lost 4 bases and the J segment 2 bases; nucleotides outside the gene matches: 8. From germline, CDR1 is SGHKS and CDR2 YYEKEE (reference sequence). As DNA, the CDR3 is TGTGCCAGCAGCCCTCAGACAGGGTACAACTATGGCTACACCTTC. It translates to CASSPQTGYNYGYTF.

The chain recombines TRBV7-2 with TRBJ1-5; D gene ambiguous. There are 14 residues in the CDR3. The germline gives CDR1 SGHTA, CDR2 FQGNSA. Between the trimmed V and J ends, which lost 5 bases and 3 bases, there was a span of 11 bases. The CDR3 loop is CASSPNGFNQPQHF. The DNA for the CDR3 is TGTGCCAGCAGCCCGAACGGGTTCAATCAGCCCCAGCATTTT.

This rearrangement joins TRBV28 to TRBJ1-4; D gene ambiguous. The CDR3 has 17 amino acids. In germline, CDR1 is MDHEN, CDR2 SYDVKM. The V and J ends lost 6 bases and 0 bases respectively, with 17 bases between them. In nucleotides, the CDR3 is TGTGCCAGCAGCTCGTGGGCCGAAGACGCAACTAATGAAAAACTGTTTTTT. Protein sequence: CASSSWAEDATNEKLFF.

The gene calls are TRBV10-3 and TRBJ2-5; D perhaps matches TRBD2 (6 bases). Germline values: CDR1 ENHRY, CDR2 SYGVKD. V lost 1 base and J 2 bases, leaving 11 bases between the germline ends. The CDR3 contains 15 residues. The CDR3 loop is CAISEYGGKQETQYF. The CDR3 DNA reads TGTGCCATCAGTGAGTATGGCGGGAAGCAAGAGACCCAGTACTTC.

The rearrangement joins TRBV18 to TRBJ1-4; D remains unclear. The V end lost 3 bases, the J end lost 2 bases, and 13 bases lay between the germline ends. CDR1 and CDR2 (germline): KGHSH, LQKENI. The CDR3 contains 16 residues. CDR3: CASSPDGRITNEKLFF. The CDR3, as DNA: TGTGCCAGCTCACCCGATGGGCGGATTACTAATGAAAAACTGTTTTTT.

The V and J genes are TRBV5-1 and TRBJ1-3; TRBD1 aligns across 7 bases. The CDR3 contains 14 residues. V lost 4 bases, J lost 4 bases, and 5 bases stayed unmatched. Germline CDR1 SGHRS, CDR2 YFSETQ. The CDR3 nucleotides read TGCGCCAGCAGCATCACAGGGGAAGGAAACACCATATATTTT. Translation gives CASSITGEGNTIYF.

The chain links TRBV24-1 to TRBJ2-2; D is possibly TRBD1 (7 bases). Germline assignment: CDR1 KGHDR and CDR2 SFDVKD. V dropped 3 bases and J dropped 5 bases, with 12 bases sitting between them. The CDR3 consists of 15 residues. The CDR3 loop reads CATSDVAGGTGELFF. Written as DNA, the CDR3 is TGTGCCACCAGTGATGTGGCAGGGGGGACCGGGGAGCTGTTTTTT.

V and J are TRBV6-2 or TRBV6-3 and TRBJ2-7; TRBD1 matches 7 bases. The CDR3 contains 13 residues. CDR1 and CDR2 (germline): MNHEY, SVGEGT. V shed 4 bases and J 0 bases; nucleotides not matched to a gene: 0. CDR3 in DNA: TGTGCCAGCAGTTGGGACAGCTCCTACGAGCAGTACGTC. This sequence encodes CASSWDSSYEQYV.

The V call is TRBV24-1, the J call TRBJ1-2, with TRBD1 matching 9 bases. Unmatched junction bases numbered 9, after V lost 5 bases and J lost 6 bases. The CDR3 spans 15 residues. Germline V gene sequence: CDR1 KGHDR, CDR2 SFDVKD. CDR3 bases: TGTGCCACCAGTGGGGAACCGGGACAGGGTGATGGCTACACCTTC. It translates to CATSGEPGQGDGYTF.

J is TRBJ1-2 and V is TRBV28; D gene uncertain. The CDR3 loop spans 15 amino acids. The V and J ends lost 2 bases and 2 bases respectively, with 12 bases between them. Germline V gene sequence: CDR1 MDHEN, CDR2 SYDVKM. The CDR3 loop is CASSLGVRPNYGYTF. The CDR3 nucleotides read TGTGCCAGCAGTTTAGGCGTCAGGCCCAACTATGGCTACACCTTC.

The genes are TRBV7-2 and TRBJ1-6; D unresolved. The germline CDR1 and CDR2 sequences are SGHTA and FQGNSA. The CDR3 is 14 amino acids. V was shortened by 5 bases and J by 10 bases, with 15 bases between the two germline ends. Here the CDR3 reads CASSPLRLRSPLHF. The DNA for the CDR3 is TGTGCCAGCAGCCCCCTTCGACTTCGGTCACCCCTCCACTTT.

V gene TRBV6-5 combines with J gene TRBJ2-2, with TRBD2 matching 12 bases. The CDR3 loop spans 15 amino acids. Per the germline V gene, CDR1 is MNHEY and CDR2 is SVGAGI. With V trimmed by 8 bases and J by 3 bases, 4 bases remained unmatched. DNA for the CDR3: TGTGCCAGCCAGGGACTAGCGGGTTACACCGGGGAGCTGTTTTTT. Translating it yields CASQGLAGYTGELFF.

With respect to this clone: Other DNA sequences in the same sample also yield this CDR3. The rearrangement links TRBV19 to TRBJ1-1; D is possibly TRBD1 (5 bases). Germline values: CDR1 LNHDA, CDR2 SQIVND (reference sequence). Trimming removed 0 bases at V and 1 base at J, with 9 bases between. The CDR3 consists of 15 residues. CDR3 nucleotide sequence: TGTGCCAGTAGTATAGAGGGGACGGGGAACACTGAAGCTTTCTTT. It yields the protein CASSIEGTGNTEAFF. Full variable domain (outside the CDR3, taken from reference TRBV19 and TRBJ1-1): DGGITQSPKYLFRKEGQNVTLSCEQNLNHDAMYWYRQDPGQGLRLIYYSQIVNDFQKGDIAEGYSVSREKKESFPLTVTSAQKNPTAFYLCASSIEGTGNTEAFFGQGTRLTVV.

This clone was counted once. V is TRBV27 and J is TRBJ2-3; 10 positions agree with TRBD2. Trimming removed 6 bases from V and 2 bases from J; junction bases left unmatched: 5. Germline CDR1 reads MNHEY; CDR2 reads SMNVEV (reference sequence). CDR3 length: 15 residues. The CDR3 bases are TGTGCCAGCAGGGGTCTAGCGGGAGTCACAGATACGCAGTATTTT. It encodes CASRGLAGVTDTQYF.

The chain has TRBV2 and TRBJ1-5; 7 bases match TRBD1. With V trimmed by 7 bases and J by 4 bases, 10 bases remained unmatched. The CDR3 runs to 15 residues. Germline V CDR1 and CDR2: SNHLY, FYNNEI. In DNA form, the CDR3 reads TGTGCCAGCACTACCCGGGACAGTCTAAATCAGCCCCAGCATTTT. Amino acids: CASTTRDSLNQPQHF.

The V and J genes are TRBV10-3 and TRBJ2-3; TRBD1 might be the D (6 bases). Germline assignment: CDR1 ENHRY and CDR2 SYGVKD. The ends were cut back, 8 bases at V and 2 bases at J, with 14 bases in the middle. This CDR3 is 14 amino acids long. The DNA for the CDR3 is TGTGCCATCTCTGCAGGGGAGATCACAGATACGCAGTATTTT. Amino acids: CAISAGEITDTQYF.

The sample holds many counts of this clone. The chain combines TRBV30 with TRBJ2-2, with D unclear. The germline V and J ends were trimmed by 3 bases and 5 bases, with 10 bases remaining between them. The CDR3 sequence is 13 residues long. The germline V gene has CDR1 GTSNPN and CDR2 SVGIG (reference sequence). The CDR3 spells CAWSVSDTGELFF. For the CDR3, the DNA is TGTGCCTGGAGCGTCAGCGATACCGGGGAGCTGTTTTTT. Together with reference TRBV30 and TRBJ2-2, the CDR3 gives the full variable domain: SQTIHQWPATLVQPVGSPLSLECTVEGTSNPNLYWYRQAAGRGLQLLFYSVGIGQISSEVPQNLSASRPQDRQFILSSKKLLLSDSGFYLCAWSVSDTGELFFGEGSRLTVL.

The DNA for the CDR3 is TGTGCCAGCTCAGGGAACTATGGCTACACCTTC. Translated: CASSGNYGYTF. V is TRBV28 and J is TRBJ1-2; the D gene is possibly TRBD1 (5 bases). CDR3 size: 11 residues. Germline lookup yields CDR1 MDHEN and CDR2 SYDVKM. The V end lost 8 bases, the J end lost 2 bases, and 6 bases lay between the germline ends.

The chain has TRBV20-1 and TRBJ1-1; D remains unclear. Looked up from germline, CDR1 is DFQATT and CDR2 is SNEGSKA (reference sequence). CDR3 length: 11 residues. V was cut by 5 bases and J by 2 bases, with 6 bases left in between. The CDR3 nucleotides are TGCAGTGCTCCGGATAACACTGAAGCTTTCTTT. Translated, it gives CSAPDNTEAFF.

V and J are TRBV5-1 and TRBJ2-7, with TRBD2 identical over 9 bases. Germline V CDR1 and CDR2: SGHRS, YFSETQ. The CDR3 has 15 residues. Losses at the gene ends were 0 bases for V and 3 bases for J; bases not matched to a gene: 4. The CDR3 sequence: CASSLVTSGGYEQYF. CDR3 DNA sequence: TGCGCCAGCAGCTTGGTGACTAGCGGAGGCTACGAGCAGTACTTC.